A single sample is the source of the 24 T cell receptor beta chains below, sequenced in a study of blood T cell repertoires in COVID-19. The assay was immunoSEQ multiplex PCR, and TCRdb's table has in-frame clones only and misses some. Altogether about 220,000 clones are present, 80% being singletons, with the ten largest covering about 7.2%. Sequenced: peripheral blood. The receptor source for this set is a woman between 65 and 79 years old with acute or convalescent COVID-19.

The chain recombines TRBV3-1 (or the pseudogene TRBV3-2) with TRBJ2-1; 12 positions agree with TRBD2. After removal of 2 bases from V and 8 bases from J, the junction contained 4 bases not matched to a gene. Germline V CDR1 and CDR2: LGHDT, YNNKEL (reference sequence). The CDR3 is 15 residues long. For the CDR3, the DNA is TGTGCCAGCAGCCAACCTAGCGGGGGGGGGTATGAGCAGTTCTTC. It codes for CASSQPSGGGYEQFF.

The chain carries TRBV5-6 and TRBJ1-1, with TRBD1 matching over 7 bases. The CDR3 totals 16 residues. The germline gives CDR1 SGHDT, CDR2 YYEEEE. J was trimmed by 0 bases and V by 3 bases; bases with no gene match: 8. CDR3 sequence: CASSSRQGGLNTEAFF. The CDR3 DNA reads TGTGCCAGCAGCTCTCGACAGGGAGGTTTGAACACTGAAGCTTTCTTT.

V gene TRBV25-1 combines with J gene TRBJ2-6; D remains ambiguous. V shed 5 bases and J shed 0 bases, with 17 bases lying between them. This CDR3 has 18 residues. Germline V CDR1 and CDR2: MGHDK, SYGVNS. CDR3 sequence (DNA): TGTGCCAGCAGTCCCCTACTTCTGTCCCACTCTGGGGCCAACGTCCTGACTTTC. Translating gives CASSPLLLSHSGANVLTF.

This clone was counted only a few times. The chain recombines TRBV27 with TRBJ1-5; D ambiguous. V shed 5 bases and J shed 4 bases, with 9 bases lying between them. This CDR3 has 13 amino acids. Germline-derived CDR1 and CDR2 are MNHEY and SMNVEV (reference sequence). The DNA for the CDR3 is TGTGCCAGCAGTGAGGAGGAGAATCAGCCCCAGCATTTT. Protein: CASSEEENQPQHF.

This chain uses TRBV19 with TRBJ1-2; TRBD1 matches at 7 bases. V was clipped by 3 bases and J by 7 bases; unmatched bases: 5. The length of the CDR3 is 13 residues. Germline CDR1 reads LNHDA; CDR2 reads SQIVND (reference sequence). Written as DNA, the CDR3 is TGTGCCAGTAGTATCGGGGACAGAAGTGGCTACACCTTC. As protein: CASSIGDRSGYTF.

The rearrangement links TRBV6-2 or TRBV6-3 to TRBJ2-3, with a possible D match to TRBD2 (6 bases). CDR1 MNHEY and CDR2 SVGEGT come from the germline V gene. V dropped 5 bases and J dropped 5 bases, with 20 bases sitting between them. The CDR3 totals 16 residues. The CDR3 DNA reads TGTGCCAGCAGTGAGCTCCAGGGCTCCGGGGGAGATACGCAGTATTTT. Protein: CASSELQGSGGDTQYF.

J is TRBJ2-4 and V is TRBV11-2; 8 bases are shared with TRBD2. CDR3 size: 18 residues. The V and J ends lost 5 bases and 0 bases, in that order; junction bases with no gene match: 12. Germline values: CDR1 SGHAT, CDR2 FQNNGV. Here the CDR3 reads CASSPRTGLALAKNIQYF. The CDR3 nucleotides read TGTGCCAGCAGCCCCCGCACTGGACTAGCTCTAGCCAAAAACATTCAGTACTTC.

The chain carries TRBV18 and TRBJ2-5; 11 nucleotides align to TRBD2. After removal of 3 bases from V and 1 base from J, the junction contained 7 bases not matched to a gene. The germline V gene has CDR1 KGHSH and CDR2 LQKENI. This CDR3 is 17 amino acids long. The CDR3 DNA sequence: TGTGCCAGCTCACCCCTGCTTAGCGGGGGGGGCCAAGAGACCCAGTACTTC. It specifies CASSPLLSGGGQETQYF.

The rearrangement joins TRBV3-1 (or the pseudogene TRBV3-2) to TRBJ2-6, with D tentatively TRBD2 (6 bases). The CDR3 runs to 17 residues. Germline V CDR1 and CDR2: LGHDT, YNNKEL (reference sequence). V shed 4 bases and J shed 0 bases, with 13 bases lying between them. The CDR3 bases are TGTGCCAGCAGCCGCGGGGACGGGACCTCTGGGGCCAACGTCCTGACTTTC. It codes for CASSRGDGTSGANVLTF.

This chain connects TRBV9 to TRBJ2-5, with D perhaps matching TRBD2 (6 bases). Trimming removed 3 bases at V and 5 bases at J, with 23 bases between. Looked up from germline, CDR1 is SGDLS and CDR2 is YYNGEE. CDR3 length: 17 amino acids. CDR3 amino acids: CASSAPRTGGPSETQYF. The DNA of the CDR3 is TGTGCCAGCAGCGCCCCCCGTACCGGGGGACCGAGCGAGACCCAGTACTTC.

V is TRBV5-3 and J is TRBJ2-5, with 8 bases aligning to TRBD1. TRBV5-3 is an ORF for which the function is uncertain. Trimming at V came to 5 bases and at J to 4 bases, leaving 10 bases not matched to a gene. The CDR3 extends over 15 amino acids. CDR3 nucleotide sequence: TGTGCCAGAAGTTCCGGGACAGGCGACCTAGAGACCCAGTACTTC. Translated, it gives CARSSGTGDLETQYF.

Many counts were recorded for this clone. This chain connects TRBV12-3 or TRBV12-4 to TRBJ2-1; 10 bases are shared with TRBD2. J lost 10 bases, V lost 10 bases, and 10 bases had no gene match. The CDR3 has 13 amino acids. CDR3 bases: TGTGCCAACGCACTAGCGGGGTTAGGAGAGCAGTTCTTC. It is translated as CANALAGLGEQFF.

V and J are TRBV7-2 and TRBJ2-5; 9 nucleotides line up with TRBD2. The ends lost 5 bases at V and 2 bases at J; junction bases unmatched: 6. The CDR3 is made up of 15 amino acids. CDR1 and CDR2 (germline): SGHTA, FQGNSA. CDR3 nucleotide sequence: TGTGCCAGCAGCACTCAGCGGGGGGTTCAAGAGACCCAGTACTTC. Translating it yields CASSTQRGVQETQYF.

This chain joins TRBV10-3 and TRBJ2-1; a possible D gene is TRBD2 (5 bases). V dropped 8 bases and J dropped 6 bases, with 11 bases sitting between them. Germline CDR1 and CDR2: ENHRY and SYGVKD. The CDR3 runs 12 residues. This CDR3 reads CAIALRVNEQFF. The CDR3 DNA reads as TGTGCCATCGCGTTGCGGGTCAATGAGCAGTTCTTC.

The V call is TRBV27, the J call TRBJ2-3, with D perhaps matching TRBD1 (6 bases). The CDR3 sequence is 12 residues long. Trimming removed 6 bases from V and 10 bases from J, with 14 bases in between. Germline V gives CDR1 MNHEY, CDR2 SMNVEV (reference sequence). CDR3 bases: TGTGCCAGCAGCCCCGGGACAAGGGCGCAGTATTTT. Amino acid sequence: CASSPGTRAQYF.

The chain carries TRBV19 and TRBJ1-5, with D uncertain. The CDR3 covers 16 residues. Germline values: CDR1 LNHDA, CDR2 SQIVND (reference sequence). V was shortened by 6 bases and J by 0 bases, with 15 bases between the two germline ends. The CDR3 reads CASRIRGQNSNQPQHF. The CDR3 DNA is TGTGCCAGTAGGATTCGGGGTCAGAATAGCAATCAGCCCCAGCATTTT.

The chain carries TRBV19 and TRBJ2-7; 7 nucleotides agree with TRBD1. The germline V gene has CDR1 LNHDA and CDR2 SQIVND (reference sequence). Trimming took 6 bases from V and 1 from J; bases not matched to a gene: 9. The CDR3 totals 15 residues. The CDR3 is CASSLTGSWSYEQYF. The CDR3 DNA reads as TGTGCCAGTAGCCTGACAGGGAGTTGGTCCTACGAGCAGTACTTC.

V usage is TRBV5-5 and J usage is TRBJ1-1; 8 bases are shared with TRBD1. This CDR3 has 12 amino acids. Germline V gene lookup returns CDR1 SGHKS and CDR2 YYEKEE (reference sequence). The V segment lost 5 bases and the J segment 12 bases; nucleotides outside the gene matches: 9. CDR3 DNA sequence: TGTGCCAGCAGATCCCCAGGGGGCCCTACTTTCTTT. This sequence encodes CASRSPGGPTFF.

The chain links TRBV6-2 or TRBV6-3 to TRBJ2-2, with 8 nucleotides matching TRBD2. Trimming at V came to 5 bases and at J to 3 bases, leaving 11 bases not matched to a gene. This CDR3 is built from 17 residues. Germline V gene sequence: CDR1 MNHEY, CDR2 SVGEGT. In DNA form, the CDR3 reads TGTGCCAGCAGTCTCAACCTCGGGGGGGCCGACACCGGGGAGCTGTTTTTT. Its protein is CASSLNLGGADTGELFF.

The chain couples TRBV2 to TRBJ2-5; the match to TRBD2 covers 13 bases. The CDR3 is 16 residues long. Per the germline V gene, CDR1 is SNHLY and CDR2 is FYNNEI. V dropped 4 bases and J dropped 1; count of bases not matched to a gene: 3. CDR3 sequence (DNA): TGTGCCAGCAGTGGACTAGCGGGGGGTTCCCAAGAGACCCAGTACTTC. Its protein is CASSGLAGGSQETQYF.

The chain links TRBV14 to TRBJ1-1; tentative D call: TRBD1 (5 bases). With 1 base removed from V and 4 bases from J, the gap between germline ends came to 13 bases. Germline V gene data show CDR1 as SGHDN and CDR2 as FVKESK. The CDR3 covers 15 residues. The CDR3 spells CASSQGRVRVTEAFF. The CDR3 DNA reads as TGTGCCAGCAGCCAAGGCAGGGTGAGAGTCACTGAAGCTTTCTTT.

The chain links TRBV7-9 to TRBJ2-2; TRBD1 matches at 10 bases. In germline, CDR1 is SEHNR, CDR2 FQNEAQ (reference sequence). V was clipped by 1 base and J by 6 bases; unmatched bases: 8. This CDR3 contains 17 residues. The CDR3 reads CASSLVTGDRGPGELFF. CDR3 coding DNA: TGTGCCAGCAGCTTAGTTACTGGGGACAGGGGTCCCGGGGAGCTGTTTTTT.

The gene calls are TRBV19 and TRBJ1-2, with 7 bases fitting TRBD1. Germline CDR1 reads LNHDA; CDR2 reads SQIVND (reference sequence). Trimming at V came to 1 base and at J to 4 bases, leaving 6 bases not matched to a gene. This CDR3 is built from 15 residues. DNA of the CDR3: TGTGCCAGTAGTATAGCGGGACAGCGGAGCTATGGCTACACCTTC. This encodes CASSIAGQRSYGYTF.

The chain combines TRBV9 with TRBJ2-7, with TRBD1 matching 7 bases. Germline assignment: CDR1 SGDLS and CDR2 YYNGEE. The CDR3 runs 23 residues. After removal of 0 bases from V and 4 bases from J, the junction contained 31 bases not matched to a gene. In DNA, the CDR3 is TGTGCCAGCAGCGTAGTACCCCGGTCAGGACAGGCAGACCTCATCCTCGCCGCTTACGAGCAGTACTTC. Amino acid sequence: CASSVVPRSGQADLILAAYEQYF.